This TCR beta chain was documented in a study of T cells in Graves' hyperthyroidism and ophthalmopathy. In the study overall: Prior to any treatment, at the point of initial diagnosis, peripheral blood was collected. Whole-study findings and limits: Blood shared most expanded thyroid clonotypes above 0.001.

Remarks on this clonotype: Its antigen is as yet unknown.

Researchers amplified the TCR beta CDR3 regions from RNA transcripts. The HTBI primer set drove a first-round RT-PCR of the TCR CDR3. One entry per CDR3 protein, called by TCRdb with MiXCR from the multiplex PCR reads. This table has about 560,000 distinct CDR3 sequences, 14% appearing once. Not enrolled were patients with uncontrolled infection, other autoimmune disease, pregnancy or lactation. From germline, CDR1 is SNHLY and CDR2 FYNNEI. Trimming at V came to 4 bases and at J to 4 bases, leaving 5 bases not matched to a gene. The CDR3 extends over 15 amino acids. J is TRBJ2-3 and V is TRBV2, with TRBD2 matching over 10 bases. This clonotype originated in a woman aged 40 to 50 with Graves' hyperthyroidism. The material sequenced was blood. In DNA, the CDR3 is TGTGCCAGCAGTGGTATTCTAGCGGGAGCAGATACGCAGTATTTT. Amino acid sequence: CASSGILAGADTQYF. The variable domain in full, completed from reference TRBV2 and TRBJ2-3, reads EPEVTQTPSHQVTQMGQEVILRCVPISNHLYFYWYRQILGQKVEFLVSFYNNEISEKSEIFDDQFSVERPDGSNFTLKIRSTKLEDSAMYFCASSGILAGADTQYFGPGTRLTVL.